This T cell receptor (beta chain) is drawn from a study of somatic mutations in cytotoxic T cells in rheumatoid arthritis. The data were produced by immunoSEQ multiplex PCR, yet TCRdb's version contains in-frame clones alone and is incomplete. This table holds about 11,000 clones, nearly 75% found once. Per germline, CDR1 MNHEY and CDR2 SVGAGI. The CDR3 covers 12 residues. V gave up 5 bases and J gave up 4 bases, with 5 bases separating them. The healthy controls consisted of blood donors aged roughly 50 years at the median (range about 20-70), roughly 50% of whom were female. Isolation of CD4+ and CD8+ cells used positive magnetic bead selection, with purity checked by flow cytometry.

Sequencing was carried out using CD8+ T cells sorted from blood. The chain recombines TRBV6-5 with TRBJ2-2; D is undetermined. The TCR originated in a woman aged 40 to 50 in good health. The chain's CDR3 is CASSLITGELFF. The DNA for the CDR3 is TGTGCCAGCAGTCTTATCACCGGGGAGCTGTTTTTT.